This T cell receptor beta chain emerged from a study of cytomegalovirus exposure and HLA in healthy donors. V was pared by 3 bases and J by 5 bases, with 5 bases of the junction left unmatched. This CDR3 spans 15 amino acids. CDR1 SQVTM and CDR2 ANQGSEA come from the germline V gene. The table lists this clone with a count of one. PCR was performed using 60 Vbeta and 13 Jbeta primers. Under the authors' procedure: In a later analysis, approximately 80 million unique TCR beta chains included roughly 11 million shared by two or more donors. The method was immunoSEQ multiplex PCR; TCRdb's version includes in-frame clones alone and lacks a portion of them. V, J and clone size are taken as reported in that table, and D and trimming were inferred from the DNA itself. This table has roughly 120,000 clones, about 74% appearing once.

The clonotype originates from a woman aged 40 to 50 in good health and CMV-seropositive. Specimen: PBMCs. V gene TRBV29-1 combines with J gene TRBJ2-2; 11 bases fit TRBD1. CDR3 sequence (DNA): TGCAGCGTTGAGGGGACAGGGGGTCAAACCGGGGAGCTGTTTTTT. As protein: CSVEGTGGQTGELFF.